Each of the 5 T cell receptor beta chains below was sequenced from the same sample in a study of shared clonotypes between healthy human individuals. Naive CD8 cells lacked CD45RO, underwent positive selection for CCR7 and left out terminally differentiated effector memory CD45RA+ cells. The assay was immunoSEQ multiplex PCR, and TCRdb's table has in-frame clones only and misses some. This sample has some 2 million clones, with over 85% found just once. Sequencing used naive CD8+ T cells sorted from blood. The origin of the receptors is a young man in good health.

DNA for the CDR3: TGCGCCAGCAGCCAAGAAGGGGGACTTACCACAGATACGCAGTATTTT. Translation gives CASSQEGGLTTDTQYF. The chain carries TRBV4-3 and TRBJ2-3, with D perhaps matching TRBD1 or TRBD2 (6 bases each). Germline V gives CDR1 LGHNA, CDR2 YSLEER. V gave up 0 bases and J gave up 2 bases, with 12 bases separating them. The CDR3 loop spans 16 amino acids.

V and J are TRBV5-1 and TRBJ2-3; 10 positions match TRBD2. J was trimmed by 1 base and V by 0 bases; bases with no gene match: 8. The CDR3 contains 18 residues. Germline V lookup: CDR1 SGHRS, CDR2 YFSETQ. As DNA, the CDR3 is TGCGCCAGCAGCTTGGGTGTTAGCGGGAGGCTGGGCACAGATACGCAGTATTTT. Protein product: CASSLGVSGRLGTDTQYF.

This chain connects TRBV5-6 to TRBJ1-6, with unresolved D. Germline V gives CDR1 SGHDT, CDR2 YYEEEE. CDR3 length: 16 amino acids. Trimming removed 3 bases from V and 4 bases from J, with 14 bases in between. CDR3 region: CASSSFWTGYNSPLHF. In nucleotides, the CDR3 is TGTGCCAGCAGCTCCTTCTGGACGGGGTATAATTCACCCCTCCACTTT. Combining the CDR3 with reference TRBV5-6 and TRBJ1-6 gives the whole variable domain DAGVTQSPTHLIKTRGQQVTLRCSPKSGHDTVSWYQQALGQGPQFIFQYYEEEERQRGNFPDRFSGHQFPNYSSELNVNALLLGDSALYLCASSSFWTGYNSPLHFGNGTRLTVT.

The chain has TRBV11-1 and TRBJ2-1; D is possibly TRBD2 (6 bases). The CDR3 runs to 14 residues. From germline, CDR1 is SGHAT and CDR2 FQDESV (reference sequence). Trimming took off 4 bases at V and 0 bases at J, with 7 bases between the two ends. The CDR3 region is CASSYGSSYNEQFF. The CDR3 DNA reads TGTGCCAGCAGCTACGGGAGCTCCTACAATGAGCAGTTCTTC.

The CDR3 coding sequence is TGCAGCGTTGGACAGGGGGCGAAGACCCAGTACTTC. This translates into CSVGQGAKTQYF. V gene TRBV29-1 combines with J gene TRBJ2-5; the match to TRBD1 covers 10 bases. CDR3 size: 12 residues. Trimming removed 4 bases from V and 6 bases from J; junction bases left unmatched: 2. Germline CDR1 is SQVTM and CDR2 is ANQGSEA.